This TCR beta chain was sequenced in a study of T cells in Graves' hyperthyroidism and ophthalmopathy. Germline CDR1 and CDR2: DFQATT and SNEGSKA (reference sequence). CDR3 length: 15 residues. Unmatched junction bases numbered 9, after V lost 4 bases and J lost 4 bases. This clonotype has at least ten counts. TCR beta CDR3 sequences were amplified from RNA transcripts. The TCR CDR3 first-round RT-PCR relied on the HTBI primer set. TCRdb reanalysed the multiplex PCR reads using MiXCR and keeps one entry per CDR3 protein. Of some 600,000 distinct CDR3 sequences listed, more than 11% are singletons. The chain has TRBV20-1 and TRBJ2-1; 8 bases agree with TRBD2. This TCR derives from a woman aged 30 to 39 with Graves' hyperthyroidism that later progressed to Graves' ophthalmopathy. Material for sequencing was blood. The CDR3: CSATPTSGIYNEQFF. CDR3 coding DNA: TGCAGTGCTACGCCAACTAGCGGAATTTACAATGAGCAGTTCTTC.